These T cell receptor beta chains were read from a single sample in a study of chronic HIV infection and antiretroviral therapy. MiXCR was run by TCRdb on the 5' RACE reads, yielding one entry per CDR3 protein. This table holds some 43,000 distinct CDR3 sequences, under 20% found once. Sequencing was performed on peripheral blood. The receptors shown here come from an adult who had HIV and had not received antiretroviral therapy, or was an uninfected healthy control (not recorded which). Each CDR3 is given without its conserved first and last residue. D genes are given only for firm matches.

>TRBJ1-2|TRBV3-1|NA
ASSPFEVIGSGYT
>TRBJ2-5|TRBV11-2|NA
ASSFRGQETQY
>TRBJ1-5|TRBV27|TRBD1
ASKTGSQPQH
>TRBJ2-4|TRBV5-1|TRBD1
ASSSGDRDRNIQY
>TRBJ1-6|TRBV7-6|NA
ASSLGVPANSPLH
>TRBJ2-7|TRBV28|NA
ASSPRPGRTSSYEQY
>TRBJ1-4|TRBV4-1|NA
ASSQENRELF
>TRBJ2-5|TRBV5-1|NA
ASSLMDRKETQY
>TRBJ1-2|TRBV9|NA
ASSEPGHPSGDYGYT
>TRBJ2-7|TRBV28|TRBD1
ASEDRGRKSSYEQY
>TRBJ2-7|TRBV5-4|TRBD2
ASSLASGRSYEQY
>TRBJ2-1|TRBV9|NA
ASSVGGRYRSYNEQF
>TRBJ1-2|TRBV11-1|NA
ASNYGYT
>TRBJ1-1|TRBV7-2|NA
ASSSGTFEAF
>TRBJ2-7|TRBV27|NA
ASSFLGRSSSYEQY
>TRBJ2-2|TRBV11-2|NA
ASSLITGKGTGELF
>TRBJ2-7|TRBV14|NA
ASSQGVRSYEQY
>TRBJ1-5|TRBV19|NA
ASSIWSQPQH
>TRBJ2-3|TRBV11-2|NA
ASSLARDTQY
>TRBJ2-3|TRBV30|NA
AWSVGIPSTDTQY
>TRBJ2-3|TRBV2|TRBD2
ASSKAGGSTDTQY
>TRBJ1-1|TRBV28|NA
ASSFSGAGNTEAF
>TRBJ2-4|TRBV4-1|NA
ASSQWIQAAGTKNIQY
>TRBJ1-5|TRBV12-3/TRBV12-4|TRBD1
ASRPWDREDQPQH
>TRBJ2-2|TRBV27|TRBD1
ATVGQHTGELF
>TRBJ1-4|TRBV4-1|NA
ASSQNEKLF
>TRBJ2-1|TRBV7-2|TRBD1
ASSLVGQGYEQF
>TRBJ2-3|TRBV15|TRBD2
ATSRTTGLANTDTQY
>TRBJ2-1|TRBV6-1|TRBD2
ASTPTSGRVNEQF
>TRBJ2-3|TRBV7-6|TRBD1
ASSLSVPGQGSWGTDTQY
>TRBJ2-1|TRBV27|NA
ASSFRQISYNEQF
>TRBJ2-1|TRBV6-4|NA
ASSPRGYNEQF
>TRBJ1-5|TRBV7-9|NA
ASSLGAGQFNQPQH
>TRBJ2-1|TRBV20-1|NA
SARRWSEGRNEQF
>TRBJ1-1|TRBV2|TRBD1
ARTGLTEAF
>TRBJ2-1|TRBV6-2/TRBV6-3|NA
ASSNRDIYNEQF
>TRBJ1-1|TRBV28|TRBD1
ASSLPLNRGFDTEAF
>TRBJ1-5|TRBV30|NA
AWSPVTGLNQPQH